Below, 5 T cell receptor beta chains from the same sample are listed, as sequenced in a study of blood T cell repertoires in COVID-19. TCRdb's copy holds only in-frame clones and misses some; the assay was immunoSEQ multiplex PCR. The sample holds about 35,000 clones, around 85% seen once. The sample consisted of peripheral blood. These receptors came from a man between 60 and 75 years old with active or convalescent COVID-19.

Only a few counts were recorded for this clone. The chain recombines TRBV19 with TRBJ2-2; 10 bases match TRBD2. V was clipped by 4 bases and J by 2 bases; unmatched bases: 1. From germline, CDR1 is LNHDA and CDR2 SQIVND (reference sequence). The CDR3 has 15 residues. The CDR3 bases are TGTGCCAGTAGTAAACTAGCGGGAAACACCGGGGAGCTGTTTTTT. It yields the protein CASSKLAGNTGELFF.

This clone has just a few counts. The chain couples TRBV5-4 to TRBJ2-2; the match to TRBD1 covers 10 bases. V lost 5 bases, J lost 1 base, and 2 bases stayed unmatched. The CDR3 contains 15 residues. Germline V gene data show CDR1 as SGHNT and CDR2 as YYREEE (reference sequence). The CDR3 coding sequence is TGTGCCAGCAGGACAGGGGGCATGAACACCGGGGAGCTGTTTTTT. Its translation: CASRTGGMNTGELFF.

The J gene is TRBJ2-2, the V gene TRBV7-9, with D possibly matching TRBD1 (5 bases). Looked up from germline, CDR1 is SEHNR and CDR2 is FQNEAQ (reference sequence). V was clipped by 4 bases and J by 5 bases, with 17 bases between them. CDR3 length equals 16 residues. The CDR3 sequence: CASSYSLGKGTGELFF. The CDR3 DNA follows: TGTGCCAGCAGCTATTCGCTGGGAAAGGGGACCGGGGAGCTGTTTTTT.

This clone has a single count. V usage is TRBV4-1 and J usage is TRBJ1-5; 8 bases agree with TRBD1. This CDR3 region has 17 residues. V trimming: 0 bases; J trimming: 4 bases; junction bases outside the gene matches: 8. CDR1 MGHRA and CDR2 YSYEKL come from the germline V gene. The CDR3: CASSQELNRGRNQPQHF. The CDR3 region has the DNA TGCGCCAGCAGCCAAGAACTGAACAGGGGGAGGAATCAGCCCCAGCATTTT.

The chain carries TRBV29-1 and TRBJ2-2; maybe TRBD1 (6 bases). The germline CDR1 and CDR2 sequences are SQVTM and ANQGSEA. Trimming removed 6 bases from V and 6 bases from J, with 17 bases in between. The CDR3 length is 14 residues. CDR3 region: CSVGLIQGPGELFF. The CDR3 DNA follows: TGCAGCGTCGGACTTATACAGGGCCCCGGGGAGCTGTTTTTT.